Listed below are T cell receptor beta chains from one sample, sequenced in a study of T cells expressing NK-cell markers. From the 5' RACE reads, TCRdb lists one entry per CDR3 protein and no DNA. The sample table includes around 550,000 distinct CDR3 sequences. The sample was blood T cells: a sorted CD56 or NKG2C T cell subset, CD4+ or CD8+ T cells, or bulk PBMC T cells (not recorded which). The receptor source for this set is a man younger than 30 in good health. Both conserved end residues are part of each CDR3. Some rows mark clone size as missing; the rest say once, few, many or name a class of expanded clone.

size	V	J	CDR3
.	TRBV28	TRBJ2-1	CASSLRGLADNEQFF
.	TRBV5-1	TRBJ1-4	CASSLVLGAHEKLFF
.	TRBV15	TRBJ2-7	CATSRSSGGEQYF
.	TRBV28	TRBJ2-5	CASSANKQETQYF
.	TRBV11-2	TRBJ2-1	CASSTTGRFRFF
.	TRBV10-3	TRBJ2-7	CAISSGEDRAYEQYF
.	TRBV7-9	TRBJ2-1	CASTLPLSSYNEQFF
.	TRBV5-1	TRBJ2-2	CASRQAGAGELFF
.	TRBV24-1	TRBJ2-3	CATSDLPGQGSGTDTQYF
.	TRBV20-1	TRBJ2-5	CSARDFVDPGETQYF
.	TRBV3-1	TRBJ2-3	CASSTTSGSRNTQYF
.	TRBV29-1	TRBJ1-2	CSVEDGTGGADSYGYTF
.	TRBV3-1	TRBJ2-5	CASSRRGGRTSQETQYF
.	TRBV27	TRBJ2-5	CASGPAGETQYF
.	TRBV3-1	TRBJ2-7	CASSALGTGTWRQYF
.	TRBV20-1	TRBJ2-3	CSAVGLAIETDTQYF
.	TRBV7-9	TRBJ1-6	CASSLETVNSPLHF
.	TRBV12-3/TRBV12-4	TRBJ2-1	CASSRLQAHEQFF
.	TRBV6-2/TRBV6-3	TRBJ1-2	CASTKNVDKVTIYGYTF
.	TRBV6-2/TRBV6-3	TRBJ2-2	CASSYLGTGELFF
.	TRBV12-3/TRBV12-4	TRBJ2-2	CASTLLRDRGYTGELFF
.	TRBV12-3/TRBV12-4	TRBJ2-1	CASSFGGPVQFF
.	TRBV6-5	TRBJ2-4	CASSYSGVKNIQYF
.	TRBV7-2	TRBJ1-2	CASSLKTGPRGYTF
.	TRBV25-1	TRBJ2-3	CASSVGLRRNGDTQYF
.	TRBV11-1	TRBJ2-7	CASSSPLRASEQYF
.	TRBV10-3	TRBJ2-7	CAISESKQTYEQYF
.	TRBV12-3/TRBV12-4	TRBJ2-1	CASSSSSGANYNEQFF
medium-sized	TRBV7-9	TRBJ2-6	CASSLAPSGANVLTF
.	TRBV12-3/TRBV12-4	TRBJ2-4	CASSFGYIQYF
.	TRBV10-3	TRBJ2-2	CAISPTSVGVGELFF
.	TRBV5-5	TRBJ2-1	CASSLGLTENNEQFF
.	TRBV5-5	TRBJ2-2	CASSMVHTGELFF
.	TRBV5-6	TRBJ1-1	CASSPETGSMNTEAFF
.	TRBV3-1	TRBJ2-1	CASTPRVAVYNEQFF
.	TRBV11-1	TRBJ2-3	CASSLGPADSGSTDTQYF
.	TRBV20-1	TRBJ1-1	CSARTDSNTEAFF
.	TRBV29-1	TRBJ2-1	CSVRFLRVYNEQFF
.	TRBV28	TRBJ2-3	CASSSRLAPSTDTQYF
.	TRBV5-1	TRBJ1-1	CASRKSGRNTEAFF
.	TRBV12-3/TRBV12-4	TRBJ1-1	CASSSRQGIGTEAFF
.	TRBV25-1	TRBJ2-2	CASRDGQPNTGELFF